There are a few counts of the clone carrying this TCR beta chain. Antigen: not known. These data come from a study of blood T cells in healthy people across ages. V lost 4 bases, J lost 2 bases, and 14 bases stayed unmatched. This CDR3 has 18 amino acids. The germline CDR1 and CDR2 sequences are KGHSH and LQKENI. PCR was performed a second time for 7 to 11 cycles using a sample-barcoded 5' primer and a J-beta primer mix. TCRdb re-called the 5' RACE reads through MiXCR, storing one row per CDR3 protein. The sample has 450,000 to 600,000 distinct CDR3 sequences, about 27% seen once. Notes on the study in general: Higher diversity, along with more naive CD4+ cells, distinguished long-lived donors from aged donors.

The sample was also reused in another study, on T cells of mothers and their children. As that report states: The extracted RNA was employed in its entirety for cDNA synthesis, at roughly 1.6 ug per 15 ul. Each child gave a few million TCR beta CDR3 reads (each mother, over 9.5 million). Relative to unrelated pairs, biologically related mother-child dyads exhibited marginally greater, non-significant overlap.

V usage is TRBV18 and J usage is TRBJ2-7, with TRBD1 matching over 10 bases. This TCR derives from a boy aged 2 to 10 in good health. Material: blood. CDR3 residues: CASSLGQGRRGTPYEQYF. The CDR3 nucleotides read TGTGCCAGCTCACTGGGACAGGGGCGGCGCGGGACACCCTACGAGCAGTACTTC. The variable domain in full, completed from reference TRBV18 and TRBJ2-7, reads NAGVMQNPRHLVRRRGQEARLRCSPMKGHSHVYWYRQLPEEGLKFMVYLQKENIIDESGMPKERFSAEFPKEGPSILRIQQVVRGDSAAYFCASSLGQGRRGTPYEQYFGPGTRLTVT.